This TCR beta chain was sequenced during a study of shared clonotypes between healthy human individuals. Sequencing was performed with immunoSEQ multiplex PCR; in TCRdb, only in-frame clones are kept and a portion is missing. The table includes roughly 2.2 million clones, more than 80% detected once. The CDR3 is made up of 15 amino acids. Per germline, CDR1 SGHAT and CDR2 FQNNGV. Trimming pared 2 bases from V and 0 bases from J, leaving 9 bases between. Sequencing input: naive CD4+ T cells from PBMCs. Subset in this sample: CD45RA+ positively selected. J is TRBJ2-3 and V is TRBV11-2; no definite D call. The source is a man between 18 and 29 years old in good health. Some clones in this sample may be carry-over from other donors' samples. The CDR3 is CASSLRMDSTDTQYF. The CDR3 bases are TGTGCCAGCAGCTTACGAATGGATAGCACAGATACGCAGTATTTT.